The T cell receptor beta chain under discussion was sequenced for a study of blood T cells in healthy people across ages. For the study at large: Template switching captured about one barcoded beta molecule per two T cells.

PCR was performed a second time for about 7 to 11 cycles using a sample-barcoded 5' primer and a J-beta primer mix. TCRdb recomputed calls from the 5' RACE reads with MiXCR, one row per CDR3 protein. The sample includes about 580,000 distinct CDR3 sequences, roughly 43% of them seen just once. No fewer than 5.5 micrograms of total RNA were isolated from every sample. CDR1 is DFQATT and CDR2 is SNEGSKA in the germline V gene (reference sequence). The CDR3 runs 12 residues. V was shortened by 5 bases and J by 0 bases, with 6 bases between the two germline ends. The V and J genes are TRBV20-1 and TRBJ2-3; D gene uncertain. Input material: blood. This TCR was sampled from a man aged 80 or over in good health. The CDR3 loop is CSAPTSTDTQYF. The CDR3 nucleotides read TGCAGTGCTCCAACTAGCACAGATACGCAGTATTTT.